A selection of T cell receptor beta chains follows, all from one sample in a study of identical twins. MiXCR, applied by TCRdb to the 5' RACE reads, yields one record per CDR3 protein. The sample holds roughly 470,000 distinct CDR3 sequences, approximately 15% seen once. This same sample was also taken into another study, of yellow fever vaccine responses in identical twins.

The sample comprised CD4+ T cells sorted from blood. The receptors derive from a woman aged 18-29 years in good health. Each CDR3 is given with its conserved first and last residue. The order of the fields is CDR3 protein, CDR3 DNA, V gene, clone size, J gene, D gene. D genes are given only for firm matches. The size field is filled for only some rows; it gives once, few, many or a size class.

CASSQLGTGAYEQYF TGCGCCAGCAGCCAGCTCGGGACAGGCGCCTACGAGCAGTACTTC TRBV4-3 few TRBJ2-7 TRBD1
CASRGASGTVQETQYF TGTGCCAGCAGGGGCGCATCCGGGACAGTCCAAGAGACCCAGTACTTC TRBV4-2 NA TRBJ2-5 TRBD1
CASSFWRGGTDTQYF TGTGCCAGCAGCTTTTGGCGGGGGGGCACAGATACGCAGTATTTT TRBV7-2 few TRBJ2-3 TRBD2
CSASPYVAGTDTQYF TGCAGTGCTAGCCCCTACGTCGCGGGTACAGATACGCAGTATTTT TRBV20-1 many TRBJ2-3 NA
CASSSGSVGADTQYF TGTGCCAGCAGTTCAGGGTCTGTTGGGGCAGATACGCAGTATTTT TRBV6-5 few TRBJ2-3 NA
CASKSVGQVSTGELFF TGTGCCAGTAAAAGCGTGGGACAGGTATCTACCGGGGAGCTGTTTTTT TRBV19 few TRBJ2-2 TRBD1
CASSPSGSLSTDTQYF TGTGCCAGCAGCCCGTCAGGCAGTCTATCCACAGATACGCAGTATTTT TRBV3-1 NA TRBJ2-3 NA
CASSFGGQDGWQFF TGTGCCAGCAGCTTCGGTGGACAGGACGGATGGCAGTTCTTC TRBV5-5 many TRBJ2-1 TRBD1
CASSPRGEDTQYF TGCGCCAGCTCCCCCCGGGGGGAAGATACGCAGTATTTT TRBV5-1 NA TRBJ2-3 TRBD2
CASSATGFGETQYF TGTGCCAGCAGCGCGACAGGGTTTGGGGAGACCCAGTACTTC TRBV7-2 NA TRBJ2-5 TRBD1
CASSPVRLSGNTIYF TGTGCCAGCTCACCAGTTCGTCTCTCTGGAAACACCATATATTTT TRBV18 NA TRBJ1-3 NA
CASSLSGAGRTYEQYF TGTGCTAGCAGCTTATCGGGGGCAGGCCGGACCTACGAGCAGTACTTC TRBV7-7 few TRBJ2-7 NA
CATSRERGHPGDTIYF TGTGCCACCAGCAGAGAAAGGGGACACCCAGGTGACACCATATATTTT TRBV15 few TRBJ1-3 NA
CASSFSSGGAGETQYF TGTGCCAGCAGCTTCTCTAGCGGGGGGGCCGGAGAGACCCAGTACTTC TRBV11-2 NA TRBJ2-5 TRBD2
CASSYLKGREETQYF TGTGCCAGCAGTTACTTAAAGGGCAGAGAAGAGACCCAGTACTTC TRBV6-5 few TRBJ2-5 NA
CASSLNMGRVAKNIQYF TGCGCCAGCAGCTTGAATATGGGGAGAGTAGCCAAAAACATTCAGTACTTC TRBV5-1 many TRBJ2-4 NA
CASTRLAEAFF TGTGCCAGCACGCGGTTGGCTGAAGCTTTCTTT TRBV28 few TRBJ1-1 NA
CSVGTSGGIQETQYF TGCAGCGTAGGGACTAGCGGGGGTATACAAGAGACCCAGTACTTC TRBV20-1 few TRBJ2-5 TRBD2
CASSLQWGNTEAFF TGTGCCAGCAGCTTACAGTGGGGGAACACTGAAGCTTTCTTT TRBV7-9 NA TRBJ1-1 NA
CATSRQLTDTQYF TGTGCCACCAGCAGGCAGCTCACAGATACGCAGTATTTT TRBV15 few TRBJ2-3 NA
CASSLPGQGFSYEQYF TGTGCCAGCAGCTTACCGGGACAGGGATTTTCCTACGAGCAGTACTTC TRBV5-4 NA TRBJ2-7 TRBD1
CSARDGTSGSFVDIQYF TGCAGTGCTAGAGATGGGACTAGCGGGAGTTTTGTGGACATTCAGTACTTC TRBV20-1 NA TRBJ2-4 TRBD2
CASSAGTGFHEQYF TGTGCCAGCAGTGCCGGGACAGGGTTTCACGAGCAGTACTTC TRBV12-3/TRBV12-4 few TRBJ2-7 TRBD1
CASRLSAGLGYEQYF TGTGCCAGCAGGCTATCGGCAGGGTTAGGCTACGAGCAGTACTTC TRBV6-1 NA TRBJ2-7 NA
CASSSPGTGGGYGYTF TGCGCCAGCAGCTCCCCTGGGACAGGGGGCGGGTATGGCTACACCTTC TRBV5-1 few TRBJ1-2 TRBD1
CASSLQGKNTGELFF TGTGCCAGCAGCCTACAGGGGAAGAACACCGGGGAGCTGTTTTTT TRBV7-9 few TRBJ2-2 TRBD1
CASSLRGSGLTYEQYF TGTGCCAGCAGCTTAAGGGGGTCGGGTCTGACCTACGAGCAGTACTTC TRBV7-2 NA TRBJ2-7 NA
CASSHSGTVNTEAFF TGTGCCAGCAGCCATTCCGGGACGGTGAACACTGAAGCTTTCTTT TRBV4-2 many TRBJ1-1 NA
CASSLEGHYQETQYF TGTGCCAGCAGCTTAGAGGGCCACTACCAAGAGACCCAGTACTTC TRBV11-2 NA TRBJ2-5 NA
CSARETGTEAFF TGCAGTGCTAGAGAAACGGGAACTGAAGCTTTCTTT TRBV20-1 few TRBJ1-1 NA
CATSDPMGALSLDTGELFF NA TRBV24-1 few TRBJ2-2 NA
CASSGGGGSGANVLTF TGTGCCAGCAGTGGAGGGGGGGGCTCTGGGGCCAACGTCCTGACTTTC TRBV2 few TRBJ2-6 NA
CASTSATGDYNEQFF TGTGCCAGCACCTCAGCGACAGGGGATTACAATGAGCAGTTCTTC TRBV28 NA TRBJ2-1 TRBD1
CASSLPMWGQGVPDTQYF TGTGCCAGCAGTTTACCCATGTGGGGACAGGGGGTCCCAGATACGCAGTATTTT TRBV28 NA TRBJ2-3 TRBD1
CASSQRPPSGGASSTDTQYF TGTGCCAGCAGTCAACGCCCTCCTAGCGGGGGGGCTTCTAGCACAGATACGCAGTATTTT TRBV27 few TRBJ2-3 TRBD2
CAISPGPLKQPNTEAFF TGTGCCATCAGTCCGGGGCCCCTTAAGCAACCGAACACTGAAGCTTTCTTT TRBV10-3 few TRBJ1-1 NA
CASSQGFGGLRPRYF TGTGCCAGCAGCCAAGGCTTCGGGGGACTCCGTCCCCGGTACTTC TRBV3-1 few TRBJ2-7 NA
CASSSRDRGYSGANVLTF TGTGCCAGCAGTTCACGGGACAGGGGGTATTCTGGGGCCAACGTCCTGACTTTC TRBV2 many TRBJ2-6 TRBD1
CSARVGHGSRVTSGGAYNEQFF TGCAGTGCTAGAGTCGGACACGGTAGCCGAGTAACTAGCGGGGGGGCCTACAATGAGCAGTTCTTC TRBV20-1 NA TRBJ2-1 TRBD2
CSQGWTARSYEQYF TGCAGCCAGGGGTGGACGGCGAGAAGCTACGAGCAGTACTTC TRBV29-1 NA TRBJ2-7 NA